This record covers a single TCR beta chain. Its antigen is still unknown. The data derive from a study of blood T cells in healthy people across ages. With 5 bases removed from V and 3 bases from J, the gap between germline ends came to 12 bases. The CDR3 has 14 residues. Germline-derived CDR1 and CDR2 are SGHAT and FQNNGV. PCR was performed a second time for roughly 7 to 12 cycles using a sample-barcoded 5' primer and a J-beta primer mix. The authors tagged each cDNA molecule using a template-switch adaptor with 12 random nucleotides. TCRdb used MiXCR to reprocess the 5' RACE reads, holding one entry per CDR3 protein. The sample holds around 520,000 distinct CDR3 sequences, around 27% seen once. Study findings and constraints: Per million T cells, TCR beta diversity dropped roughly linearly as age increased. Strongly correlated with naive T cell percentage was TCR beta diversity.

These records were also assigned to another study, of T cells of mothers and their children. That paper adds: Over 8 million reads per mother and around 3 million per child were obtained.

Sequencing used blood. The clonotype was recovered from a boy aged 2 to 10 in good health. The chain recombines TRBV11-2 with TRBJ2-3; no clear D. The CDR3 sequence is CASSRLGPTDTQYF. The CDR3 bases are TGTGCCAGCAGCCGCCTAGGGCCGACAGATACGCAGTATTTT.